This T cell receptor (beta chain) was retrieved from a study of blood T cell repertoires in COVID-19 (dated by TCRdb to between 2020 and 2021). Study-wide context: Samples covering the acute and convalescent phases of COVID-19 were provided by collaborators in the United States, Italy and Spain. Where HLA class I and class II types were available, the types were taken from metadata supplied by the sample provider, not from assay-based typing. Sample metadata almost always included a de-identified subject ID, COVID-19 status, age in years and sex. The samples were drawn from two sources: the first 160 participants of the ongoing ImmuneRACE study, and 1,254 subjects contributed by 6 global collaborators. The prospective study material was composed of cDNA or gDNA derived from T cells, B-cell-depleted T cells, or PBMCs. The repertoires were released in a freely available public database intended as a resource for research on the immune response to SARS-CoV-2. Subjects who had been exposed to COVID-19, were actively infected with it, or had recovered from it provided the deeply sampled blood TCRbeta repertoires that made up the dataset.

The immunoSEQ Assay, a bias-controlled multiplex PCR, was used to amplify TCRbeta CDR3 regions from genomic DNA. As for the original processing: Within the assay, amplification of reference gene primers was used to estimate how many nucleated cells each sample contained. To quantify the absolute abundance of each unique TCRbeta CDR3 rearrangement, sequence reads were collapsed and filtered. For each sample, productive Simpson clonality was calculated by taking the square root of Simpson's diversity index across productive rearrangements. This is the immuneACCESS table as TCRdb keeps it, with only in-frame sequences that have V and J called. A part of the clones is gone; compared with another copy, unresolved V genes explain less than half, and the rest is unexplained. From that table come the V and J calls and clone size; the DNA was used to work out D and trimming. The sample yields under 60,000 clones; about three quarters were counted once. The ten largest account for roughly a fifth of the sample.

This clone came up a few times. Its antigen remains unidentified. It has no much larger one-base neighbor in the sample; base qualities were not kept. Each collaborating institution followed its own protocols to collect whole blood in K2EDTA tubes. Collaborator samples were shipped for TCRbeta analysis as frozen whole blood, isolated PBMCs, or DNA extracted from either sample type. The study at large found these results: Clinical and demographic metadata were provided uncurated, with the amount varying by source and participant.

CDR1 and CDR2 are read off the germline V gene (reference sequence) as SEHNR and FQNEAQ. From the cysteine through the phenylalanine, the CDR3 covers 13 amino acids. Only the CDR3 region is kept as DNA, spanning 39 bases read in frame from base 1. V was cut back by 5 bases and J by 5 bases, leaving a gap of 12 bases between them. This clonotype was obtained from a human donor with active or convalescent COVID-19. The donor label of this sample is uncertain. The specimen sequenced was peripheral blood. Here the chain combines TRBV7-9 and TRBJ1-1; the D segment cannot be called with confidence. The nucleotide sequence is TGTGCCAGCAGCACCCCTTGGGAGACTGAAGCTTTCTTT. This gives the protein CASSTPWETEAFF.